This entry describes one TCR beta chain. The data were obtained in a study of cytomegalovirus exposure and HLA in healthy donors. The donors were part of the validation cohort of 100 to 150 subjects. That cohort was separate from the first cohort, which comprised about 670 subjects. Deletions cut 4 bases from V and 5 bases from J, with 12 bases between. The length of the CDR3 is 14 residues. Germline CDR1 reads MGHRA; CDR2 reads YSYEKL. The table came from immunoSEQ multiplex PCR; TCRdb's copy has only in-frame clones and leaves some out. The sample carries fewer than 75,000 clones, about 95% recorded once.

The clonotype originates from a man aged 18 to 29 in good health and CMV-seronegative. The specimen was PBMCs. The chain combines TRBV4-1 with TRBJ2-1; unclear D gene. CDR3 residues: CASSLPDSNNEQFF. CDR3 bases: TGCGCCAGCAGCCTACCTGACTCGAACAATGAGCAGTTCTTC.